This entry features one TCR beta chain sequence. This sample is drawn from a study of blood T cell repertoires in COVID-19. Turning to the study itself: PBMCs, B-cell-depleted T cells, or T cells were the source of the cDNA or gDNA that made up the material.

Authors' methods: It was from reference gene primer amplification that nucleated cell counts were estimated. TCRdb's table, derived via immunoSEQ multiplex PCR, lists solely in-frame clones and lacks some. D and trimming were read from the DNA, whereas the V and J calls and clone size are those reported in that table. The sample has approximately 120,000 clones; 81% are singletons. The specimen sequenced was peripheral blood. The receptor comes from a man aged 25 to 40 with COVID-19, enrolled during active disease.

The CDR3 sequence: CASSQEGRGEGYTF. The CDR3 coding sequence is TGCGCCAGCAGCCAAGAAGGCCGGGGGGAGGGCTACACCTTC. J is TRBJ1-2 and V is TRBV4-1, with a tentative D call TRBD1 (5 bases). V lost 0 bases and J 8 bases, leaving 13 bases between the germline ends. Germline CDR1 and CDR2: MGHRA and YSYEKL. The CDR3 is 14 residues long.